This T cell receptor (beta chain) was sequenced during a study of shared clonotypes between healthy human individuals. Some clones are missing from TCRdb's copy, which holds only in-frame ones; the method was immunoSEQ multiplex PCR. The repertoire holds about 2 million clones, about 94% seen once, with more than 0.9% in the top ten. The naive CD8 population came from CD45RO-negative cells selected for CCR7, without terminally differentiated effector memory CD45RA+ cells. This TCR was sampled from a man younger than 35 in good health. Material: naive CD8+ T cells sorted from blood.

CDR3 nucleotide sequence: TGTGCCAGTAGCAGGACAGGAGCGAACACCGGGGAGCTGTTTTTT. Amino acids: CASSRTGANTGELFF. The J gene is TRBJ2-2, the V gene TRBV19, with 7 nucleotides matching TRBD1. The V gene end was trimmed by 6 bases and the J gene end by 0 bases; junction bases not matched to a gene: 4. This CDR3 spans 15 amino acids. CDR1 is LNHDA and CDR2 is SQIVND in the germline V gene (reference sequence).